The clone carrying this T cell receptor (beta chain) has at least ten counts. No antigen is known for it. The data were obtained in a study of T cells in Graves' hyperthyroidism and ophthalmopathy. Broader study findings: In simple terms, a model built on 13 V-J features told ophthalmopathy apart from stable hyperthyroidism. In blood, most of the thyroid clonotypes expanded above 0.001 were also present.

TCR beta CDR3 regions were amplified from RNA transcripts. In the first-round RT-PCR of the TCR CDR3, the HTBI primer set was used. TCRdb used MiXCR to reprocess the multiplex PCR reads, holding one entry per CDR3 protein. The sample holds 80,000 to 100,000 distinct CDR3 sequences; 40% are singletons and the top ten take roughly a tenth. The CDR3 is made up of 13 amino acids. CDR1 and CDR2 (germline): LNHDA, SQIVND (reference sequence). Trimming removed 4 bases from V and 5 bases from J, with 9 bases in between. Researchers defined stable Graves' hyperthyroidism as no ophthalmopathy progression within 18 months. Exclusion of patients followed from uncontrolled infection, other autoimmune disease, pregnancy or lactation.

This chain connects TRBV19 to TRBJ1-5, with D tentatively TRBD1 (6 bases). The clonotype comes from a woman aged 30 to 39 with Graves' hyperthyroidism. Material: peripheral blood or thyroid tissue (not recorded which). The CDR3 is CASSRTVHQPQHF. DNA of the CDR3: TGTGCCAGTAGTAGGACAGTTCATCAGCCCCAGCATTTT.